Sequencing of this T cell receptor (beta chain) was carried out in a study of shared T cell receptors in the human thymus. The assay was immunoSEQ multiplex PCR, and TCRdb's table has in-frame clones only and misses some. The sample has about 380,000 clones, 95% seen once. The germline V gene has CDR1 MDHEN and CDR2 SYDVKM. Trimming stripped 3 bases from V and 1 base from J, with 12 bases between. This CDR3 spans 15 amino acids. This TCR derives from a human donor. V gene TRBV28 combines with J gene TRBJ1-1; D gene uncertain. The material sequenced was thymocytes. The CDR3 is CASSFIRSGNTEAFF. The CDR3 DNA follows: TGTGCCAGCAGTTTTATCCGGTCAGGGAACACTGAAGCTTTCTTT. Using reference TRBV28 and TRBJ1-1 for the parts outside the CDR3, the full variable domain is DVKVTQSSRYLVKRTGEKVFLECVQDMDHENMFWYRQDPGLGLRLIYFSYDVKMKEKGDIPEGYSVSREKKERFSLILESASTNQTSMYLCASSFIRSGNTEAFFGQGTRLTVV.